These 19 T cell receptor beta chains originate from one sample sequenced in a study of identical twins. One entry per CDR3 protein, called by TCRdb with MiXCR from the 5' RACE reads. Among a few hundred thousand distinct CDR3 sequences listed, roughly 13% were seen once. The same sample was also used in a study of yellow fever vaccine responses in identical twins.

Source material: memory (CD45RO+) T cells sorted from blood. The source of these receptors is a woman under 30 in good health.

This clonotype came up a few times. The CDR3 coding sequence is TGTGCCAGCAGTTTACCACGGAGCGTAACAAATAGCAATCAGCCCCAGCATTTT. It specifies CASSLPRSVTNSNQPQHF. The chain uses TRBV28 and TRBJ1-5, with D unresolved. The CDR3 length is 18 residues. Germline values: CDR1 MDHEN, CDR2 SYDVKM. The germline V and J ends were trimmed by 2 bases and 0 bases, with 17 bases remaining between them. Using reference TRBV28 and TRBJ1-5 for the parts outside the CDR3, the full variable domain is DVKVTQSSRYLVKRTGEKVFLECVQDMDHENMFWYRQDPGLGLRLIYFSYDVKMKEKGDIPEGYSVSREKKERFSLILESASTNQTSMYLCASSLPRSVTNSNQPQHFGDGTRLSIL.

The genes are TRBV3-1 and TRBJ2-2; 8 bases align to TRBD1. Trimming at V came to 3 bases and at J to 0 bases, leaving 9 bases not matched to a gene. Germline V gene sequence: CDR1 LGHDT, CDR2 YNNKEL (reference sequence). This CDR3 is 18 amino acids long. This chain's CDR3 is CASSQPGGLGSNTGELFF. The CDR3 nucleotides read TGTGCCAGCAGCCAGCCAGGGGGCTTAGGATCGAACACCGGGGAGCTGTTTTTT.

This clonotype has more than one count but fewer than ten. CDR3 DNA: TGTGCCAGCCGGAGGGGAAACAGGGTCGACACCGGGGAGCTGTTTTTT. It encodes CASRRGNRVDTGELFF. The chain links TRBV25-1 to TRBJ2-2; D might be TRBD1 or TRBD2, each matching 6 bases. The CDR3 is made up of 16 amino acids. V lost 8 bases to trimming and J lost 3 bases, with 19 bases between them. Germline CDR1 reads MGHDK; CDR2 reads SYGVNS.

Only a few counts were recorded for this clonotype. The rearrangement uses TRBV19 and TRBJ2-4; D perhaps matches TRBD1 (6 bases). V was shortened by 3 bases and J by 7 bases, with 10 bases between the two germline ends. This CDR3 region has 13 residues. Per the germline V gene, CDR1 is LNHDA and CDR2 is SQIVND (reference sequence). In DNA form, the CDR3 reads TGTGCCAGTAGTATTAGGGGGACGAACATTCAGTACTTC. Amino acid sequence: CASSIRGTNIQYF.

The chain couples TRBV3-1 to TRBJ1-4; D might be TRBD1 (5 bases). V was pared by 4 bases and J by 5 bases, with 17 bases between. The CDR3 totals 16 residues. CDR1 LGHDT and CDR2 YNNKEL come from the germline V gene (reference sequence). This chain's CDR3 is CASSPRLGTANEKLFF. The CDR3 DNA reads TGTGCCAGCAGCCCCCGTCTAGGGACGGCAAATGAAAAACTGTTTTTT.

This clonotype was detected a few times. The chain links TRBV20-1 to TRBJ1-1; tentatively, D is TRBD1 (6 bases). Trimming removed 5 bases at V and 1 base at J, with 11 bases between. CDR3 length: 13 amino acids. Germline loops: CDR1 DFQATT, CDR2 SNEGSKA (reference sequence). CDR3 coding DNA: TGCAGTGCTCGAGCGGGGGCGAACACTGAAGCTTTCTTT. Its protein product is CSARAGANTEAFF.

At least ten counts were recorded for this clonotype. The rearrangement links TRBV12-3 or TRBV12-4 to TRBJ1-3; D remains ambiguous. This CDR3 has 14 residues. Trimming took off 9 bases at V and 1 base at J, with 13 bases between the two ends. CDR3 in DNA: TGTGCCAGTGTATTCGGGGTATCTGGAAACACCATATATTTT. Translating it yields CASVFGVSGNTIYF.

There are a few counts of this clonotype. V and J are TRBV13 and TRBJ2-7, with TRBD1 matching over 9 bases. With 5 bases clipped from V and 7 bases from J, the junction kept 9 bases outside the gene matches. CDR3 length equals 14 residues. CDR1 and CDR2 (germline): PRHDT, FYEKMQ (reference sequence). The CDR3 DNA sequence: TGTGCCAGCAGCGCCGGGACAGGGTATAAAGAGCAGTACTTC. It translates to CASSAGTGYKEQYF.

This clonotype was seen only once. The chain carries TRBV24-1 and TRBJ2-2, with 9 bases matching TRBD1. V shed 4 bases and J 7 bases; nucleotides not matched to a gene: 9. CDR1 and CDR2 (germline): KGHDR, SFDVKD. CDR3 length: 16 amino acids. CDR3 sequence (DNA): TGTGCCACCAGTGACCGACAGGGGGGTATCAGCGGGGAGCTGTTTTTT. Translation: CATSDRQGGISGELFF.

This clonotype was found a few times. The DNA of the CDR3 is TGTGCCAGCCGCAGGGTAGGGGGCTACGAGCAGTACTTC. Its protein product is CASRRVGGYEQYF. This sequence joins TRBV27 and TRBJ2-7; D perhaps matches TRBD1 (6 bases). The V end was cut by 8 bases, the J end by 3 bases, with 14 bases between. This CDR3 is 13 amino acids long. In germline, CDR1 is MNHEY, CDR2 SMNVEV (reference sequence).

This clonotype was detected ten times or more. The rearrangement uses TRBV12-3 or TRBV12-4 and TRBJ2-2, with D possibly being TRBD2 (5 bases). This CDR3 region has 13 residues. V lost 5 bases to trimming and J lost 3 bases, with 7 bases between them. CDR3 coding DNA: TGTGCCAGCAGTACGCGGGACACCGGGGAGCTGTTTTTT. As protein: CASSTRDTGELFF.

This clonotype has just a few counts. The chain couples TRBV7-2 to TRBJ2-4; 8 bases align to TRBD1. The CDR3 is 14 residues long. The trim removed 3 bases at V and 5 bases at J, leaving 3 bases unmatched. The germline gives CDR1 SGHTA, CDR2 FQGNSA. CDR3 region: CASSFAGGQNIQYF. The CDR3 nucleotides read TGTGCCAGCAGCTTCGCAGGGGGCCAAAACATTCAGTACTTC.

The chain couples TRBV30 to TRBJ2-1; weak D call: TRBD2 (5 bases). Trimming stripped 5 bases from V and 0 bases from J, with 5 bases between. Germline V gene data show CDR1 as GTSNPN and CDR2 as SVGIG (reference sequence). The CDR3 has 12 residues. This chain's CDR3 is CAWGSSYNEQFF. The CDR3 region has the DNA TGTGCCTGGGGGAGCTCCTACAATGAGCAGTTCTTC.

This chain connects TRBV7-8 to TRBJ2-5; a weak D match, TRBD2 (6 bases). V lost 0 bases, J lost 2 bases, and 7 bases lay in between. The CDR3 totals 14 residues. The germline V gene has CDR1 SGHVS and CDR2 FQNEAQ. In nucleotides, the CDR3 is TGTGCCAGCAGCTTAGCCAGCGGGCAAGAGACCCAGTACTTC. It codes for CASSLASGQETQYF.

This chain uses TRBV7-2 with TRBJ2-2; 9 bases agree with TRBD2. Germline CDR1 is SGHTA and CDR2 is FQGNSA. This CDR3 has 16 residues. The junction had 11 bases not matched to a gene; V was cut back by 6 bases and J by 6 bases. The CDR3 DNA sequence: TGTGCCAGCAGACAGCGGGAGGCATGGGGGGCCGGGGAGCTGTTTTTT. This sequence encodes CASRQREAWGAGELFF.

This clonotype has a handful of counts. The rearrangement uses TRBV14 and TRBJ1-6; D might be TRBD1 (5 bases). CDR1 and CDR2 from the germline V gene are SGHDN and FVKESK. The ends were cut back, 1 base at V and 9 bases at J, with 10 bases in the middle. CDR3 length: 14 amino acids. The DNA for the CDR3 is TGTGCCAGCAGCCAAGCAGGGTTTGGTTCACCCCTCCACTTT. This sequence encodes CASSQAGFGSPLHF.

This clonotype occurred a few times. The chain combines TRBV25-1 with TRBJ2-2, with 7 positions matching TRBD2. The CDR3 spans 13 residues. Germline V gene lookup returns CDR1 MGHDK and CDR2 SYGVNS. The junction had 0 bases not matched to a gene; V was cut back by 8 bases and J by 0 bases. CDR3 in DNA: TGTGCCAGCGGGAGGGCGAACACCGGGGAGCTGTTTTTT. Encoded protein: CASGRANTGELFF.

This clonotype was seen repeatedly, ten times or more. CDR3 DNA: TGTGCCAGCAGCGTAGGGACGGATACGCAGTATTTT. It encodes CASSVGTDTQYF. The chain links TRBV9 to TRBJ2-3, with D hard to call. Germline V gives CDR1 SGDLS, CDR2 YYNGEE. Deletions cut 0 bases from V and 6 bases from J, with 5 bases between. The CDR3 runs to 12 residues.

The table lists this clonotype with a few counts. V and J are TRBV3-1 and TRBJ2-7; 7 bases align to TRBD1. Looked up from germline, CDR1 is LGHDT and CDR2 is YNNKEL (reference sequence). V was pared by 4 bases and J by 0 bases, with 3 bases of the junction left unmatched. This CDR3 has 14 amino acids. Here the CDR3 reads CASSRQGTSYEQYF. The CDR3, as DNA: TGTGCCAGCAGCCGACAGGGAACCTCCTACGAGCAGTACTTC.